This entry lists 3 T cell receptor beta chains sequenced from one sample in a study of T cell responses to AZD1222 COVID-19 vaccine. Assay used: immunoSEQ multiplex PCR; TCRdb lists only in-frame clones, some missing. Among some 94,000 clones listed, 87% were seen once. The specimen comprised peripheral blood, sampled on day 0 of AZD1222 vaccination. The receptor set was obtained from an adult in good health.

This sequence joins TRBV5-4 and TRBJ1-1, with D possibly matching TRBD1 (5 bases). This CDR3 contains 13 residues. Germline values: CDR1 SGHNT, CDR2 YYREEE (reference sequence). V lost 4 bases to trimming and J lost 1 base, with 8 bases between them. CDR3 region: CASSPQGNTEAFF. The CDR3 region has the DNA TGTGCCAGCAGCCCTCAGGGGAACACTGAAGCTTTCTTT.

The CDR3 sequence is CASSPTYSNQPQHF. In DNA form, the CDR3 reads TGTGCCAGCAGTCCTACATATAGCAATCAGCCCCAGCATTTT. The V call is TRBV27, the J call TRBJ1-5, with D hard to call. Germline CDR1 MNHEY, CDR2 SMNVEV (reference sequence). This CDR3 has 14 residues. Trimming cost V 5 bases and J 0 bases, with 8 bases left between them.

This clone was seen only once. The chain recombines TRBV24-1 with TRBJ2-1; 8 nucleotides align to TRBD2. Germline V CDR1 and CDR2: KGHDR, SFDVKD. The CDR3 loop spans 16 amino acids. Unmatched junction bases numbered 2, after V lost 0 bases and J lost 2 bases. CDR3 DNA sequence: TGTGCCACCAGTGATTTGCTAGCGGGCGCCTACAATGAGCAGTTCTTC. Translated, it gives CATSDLLAGAYNEQFF.